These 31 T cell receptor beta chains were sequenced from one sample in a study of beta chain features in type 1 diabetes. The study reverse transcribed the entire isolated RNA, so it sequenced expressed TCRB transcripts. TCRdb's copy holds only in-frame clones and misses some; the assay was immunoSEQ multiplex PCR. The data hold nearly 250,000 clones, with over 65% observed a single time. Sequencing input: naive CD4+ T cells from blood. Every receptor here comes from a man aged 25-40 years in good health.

CDR3 residues: CASSQETSPLHF. The CDR3 region has the DNA TGTGCCAGCAGCCAAGAAACTTCACCCCTCCACTTT. This chain joins TRBV14 and TRBJ1-6; the D is unclear. CDR1 and CDR2 from the germline V gene are SGHDN and FVKESK. The CDR3 contains 12 residues. The V end lost 0 bases, the J end lost 9 bases, and 3 bases lay between the germline ends.

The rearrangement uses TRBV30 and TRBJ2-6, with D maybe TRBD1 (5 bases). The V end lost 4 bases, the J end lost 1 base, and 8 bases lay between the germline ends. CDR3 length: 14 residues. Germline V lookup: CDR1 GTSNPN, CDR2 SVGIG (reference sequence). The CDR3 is CAWNRGSGANVLTF. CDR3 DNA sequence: TGTGCCTGGAATAGGGGATCTGGGGCCAACGTCCTGACTTTC.

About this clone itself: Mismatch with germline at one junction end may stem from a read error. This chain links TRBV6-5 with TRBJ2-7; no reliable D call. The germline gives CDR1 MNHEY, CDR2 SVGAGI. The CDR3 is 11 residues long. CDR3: CASSYSHEQYF. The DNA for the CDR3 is TGTGCCAGCAGTTACTCCCACGAGCAGTACTTC.

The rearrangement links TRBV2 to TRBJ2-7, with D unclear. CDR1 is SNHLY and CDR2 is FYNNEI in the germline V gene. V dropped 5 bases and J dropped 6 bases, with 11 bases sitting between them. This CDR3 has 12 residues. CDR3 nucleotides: TGTGCCAGCAGTTACGTGGGCGCCGAGCAGTACTTC. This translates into CASSYVGAEQYF.

For the CDR3, the DNA is TGTGCCAGCAGCCCGGGCCAAACGACAGATACGCAGTATTTT. Its protein is CASSPGQTTDTQYF. The chain joins TRBV7-2 to TRBJ2-3; D is unresolved. V was pared by 5 bases and J by 3 bases, with 12 bases between. The CDR3 totals 14 residues. The germline CDR1 and CDR2 sequences are SGHTA and FQGNSA.

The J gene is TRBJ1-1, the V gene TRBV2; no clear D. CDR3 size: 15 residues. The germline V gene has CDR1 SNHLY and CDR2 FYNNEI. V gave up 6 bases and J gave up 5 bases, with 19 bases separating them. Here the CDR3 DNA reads TGTGCCAGCAGGCCTCCCGGGAAACCCGGAACTGAAGCTTTCTTT. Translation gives CASRPPGKPGTEAFF.

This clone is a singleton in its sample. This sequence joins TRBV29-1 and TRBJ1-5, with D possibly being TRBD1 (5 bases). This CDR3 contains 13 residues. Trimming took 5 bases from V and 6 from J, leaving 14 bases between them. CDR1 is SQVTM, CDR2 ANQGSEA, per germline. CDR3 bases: TGCAGCGTTCGTCAGGGTAGGAGTCAGCCCCAGCATTTT. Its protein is CSVRQGRSQPQHF.

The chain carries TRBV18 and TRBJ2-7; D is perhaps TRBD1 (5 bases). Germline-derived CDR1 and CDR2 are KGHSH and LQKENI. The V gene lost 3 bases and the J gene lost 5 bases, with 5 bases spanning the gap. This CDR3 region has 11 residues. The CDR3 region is CASSPDNEQYF. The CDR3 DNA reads TGTGCCAGCTCACCGGACAACGAGCAGTACTTC.

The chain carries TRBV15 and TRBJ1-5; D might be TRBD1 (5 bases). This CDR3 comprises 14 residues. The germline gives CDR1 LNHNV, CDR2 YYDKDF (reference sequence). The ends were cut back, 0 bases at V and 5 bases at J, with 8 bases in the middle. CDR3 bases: TGTGCCACCAGCAGAGATGGGGGGGATCAGCCCCAGCATTTT. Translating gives CATSRDGGDQPQHF.

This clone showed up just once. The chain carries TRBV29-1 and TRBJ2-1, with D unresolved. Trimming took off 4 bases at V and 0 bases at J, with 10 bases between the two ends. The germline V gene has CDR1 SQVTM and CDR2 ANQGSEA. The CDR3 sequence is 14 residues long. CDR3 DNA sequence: TGCAGCGTTGCACTTGAGAGCTCCTACAATGAGCAGTTCTTC. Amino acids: CSVALESSYNEQFF.

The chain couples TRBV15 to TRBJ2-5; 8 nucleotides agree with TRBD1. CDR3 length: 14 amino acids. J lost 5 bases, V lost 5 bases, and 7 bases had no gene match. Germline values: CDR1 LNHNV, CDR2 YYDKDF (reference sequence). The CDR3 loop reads CATSLPGGGETQYF. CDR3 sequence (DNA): TGTGCCACCAGCCTACCAGGGGGCGGGGAGACCCAGTACTTC. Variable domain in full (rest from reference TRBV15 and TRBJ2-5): DAMVIQNPRYQVTQFGKPVTLSCSQTLNHNVMYWYQQKSSQAPKLLFHYYDKDFNNEADTPDNFQSRRPNTSFCFLDIRSPGLGDTAMYLCATSLPGGGETQYFGPGTRLLVL.

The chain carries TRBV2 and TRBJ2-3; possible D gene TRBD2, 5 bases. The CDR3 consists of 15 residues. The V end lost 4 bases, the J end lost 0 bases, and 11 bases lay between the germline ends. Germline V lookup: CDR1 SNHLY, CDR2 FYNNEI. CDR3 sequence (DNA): TGTGCCAGCAGTGGAGGGAAGAGTAGCACAGATACGCAGTATTTT. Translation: CASSGGKSSTDTQYF.

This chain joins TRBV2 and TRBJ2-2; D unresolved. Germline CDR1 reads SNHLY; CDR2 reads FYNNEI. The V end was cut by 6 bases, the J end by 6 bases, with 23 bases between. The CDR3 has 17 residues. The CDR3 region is CASRTEVNSLVPGELFF. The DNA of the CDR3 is TGTGCCAGCAGGACGGAAGTGAATTCCTTGGTACCCGGGGAGCTGTTTTTT. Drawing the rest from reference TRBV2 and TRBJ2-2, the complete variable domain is EPEVTQTPSHQVTQMGQEVILRCVPISNHLYFYWYRQILGQKVEFLVSFYNNEISEKSEIFDDQFSVERPDGSNFTLKIRSTKLEDSAMYFCASRTEVNSLVPGELFFGEGSRLTVL.

The DNA of the CDR3 is TGTGCCAGCAGCTTCCTAGCGGGACAGAACGAGCAGTACTTC. Encoded protein: CASSFLAGQNEQYF. This rearrangement joins TRBV7-9 to TRBJ2-7; 9 bases agree with TRBD2. The V segment lost 3 bases and the J segment 5 bases; nucleotides outside the gene matches: 5. CDR1 and CDR2 from the germline V gene are SEHNR and FQNEAQ (reference sequence). This CDR3 has 14 amino acids.

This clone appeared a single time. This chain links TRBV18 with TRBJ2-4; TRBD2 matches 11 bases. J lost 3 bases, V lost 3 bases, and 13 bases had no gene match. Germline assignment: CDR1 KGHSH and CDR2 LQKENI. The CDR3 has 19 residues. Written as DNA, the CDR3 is TGTGCCAGCTCACCGTTCATGCAAACTAGCGGGAGAAACAAAAACATTCAGTACTTC. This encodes CASSPFMQTSGRNKNIQYF.

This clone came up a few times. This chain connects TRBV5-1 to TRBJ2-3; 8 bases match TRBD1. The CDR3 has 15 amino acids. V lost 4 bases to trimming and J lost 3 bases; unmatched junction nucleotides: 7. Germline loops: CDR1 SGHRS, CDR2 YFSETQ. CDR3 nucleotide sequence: TGCGCCAGCAGCCCGGGACAGGCCTTGACAGATACGCAGTATTTT. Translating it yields CASSPGQALTDTQYF. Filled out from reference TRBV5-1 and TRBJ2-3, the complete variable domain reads KAGVTQTPRYLIKTRGQQVTLSCSPISGHRSVSWYQQTPGQGLQFLFEYFSETQRNKGNFPGRFSGRQFSNSRSEMNVSTLELGDSALYLCASSPGQALTDTQYFGPGTRLTVL.

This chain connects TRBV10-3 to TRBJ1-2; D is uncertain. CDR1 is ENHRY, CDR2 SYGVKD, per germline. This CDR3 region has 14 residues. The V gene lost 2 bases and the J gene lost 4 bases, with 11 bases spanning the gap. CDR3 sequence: CAISEAEGGYGYTF. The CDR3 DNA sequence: TGTGCCATCAGTGAGGCAGAAGGTGGCTATGGCTACACCTTC.

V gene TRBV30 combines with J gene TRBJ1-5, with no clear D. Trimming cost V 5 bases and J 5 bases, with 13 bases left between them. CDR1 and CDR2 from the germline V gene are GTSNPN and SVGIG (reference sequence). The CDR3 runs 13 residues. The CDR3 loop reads CAWANNRDQPQHF. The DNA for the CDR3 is TGTGCCTGGGCAAATAACAGAGATCAGCCCCAGCATTTT.

CDR3 in DNA: TGTGCCAGCAGCTTAGACCGCTGGGCGTACGAGCAGTACTTC. Amino acids: CASSLDRWAYEQYF. The V and J genes are TRBV7-2 and TRBJ2-7; D call uncertain. Germline values: CDR1 SGHTA, CDR2 FQGNSA. CDR3 size: 14 residues. Trimming removed 1 base from V and 4 bases from J, with 11 bases in between.

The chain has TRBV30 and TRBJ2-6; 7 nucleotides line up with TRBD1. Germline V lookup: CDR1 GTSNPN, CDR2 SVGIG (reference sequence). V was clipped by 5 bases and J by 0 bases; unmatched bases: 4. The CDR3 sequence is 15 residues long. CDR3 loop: CAWDRDVSGANVLTF. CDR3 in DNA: TGTGCCTGGGACAGGGACGTCTCTGGGGCCAACGTCCTGACTTTC.

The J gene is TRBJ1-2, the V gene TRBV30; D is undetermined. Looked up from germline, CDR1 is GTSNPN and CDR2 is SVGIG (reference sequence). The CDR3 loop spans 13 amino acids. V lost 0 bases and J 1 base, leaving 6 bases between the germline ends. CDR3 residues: CAWSVHSNYGYTF. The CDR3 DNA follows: TGTGCCTGGAGTGTACACAGTAACTATGGCTACACCTTC.

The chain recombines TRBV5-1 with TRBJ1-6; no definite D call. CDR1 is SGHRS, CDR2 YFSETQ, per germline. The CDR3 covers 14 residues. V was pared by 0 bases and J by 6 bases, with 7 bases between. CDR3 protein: CASSLGHRNSPLHF. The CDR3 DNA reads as TGCGCCAGCAGCTTGGGGCATCGTAATTCACCCCTCCACTTT.

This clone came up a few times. The CDR3 DNA reads as TGCGCCAGCGCAAACAGGGCGGTGGCAGATACGCAGTATTTT. It is translated as CASANRAVADTQYF. The V gene is TRBV5-1, the J gene TRBJ2-3; D perhaps matches TRBD1 (6 bases). V lost 7 bases to trimming and J lost 4 bases, with 16 bases between them. The germline CDR1 and CDR2 sequences are SGHRS and YFSETQ. The CDR3 totals 14 residues.

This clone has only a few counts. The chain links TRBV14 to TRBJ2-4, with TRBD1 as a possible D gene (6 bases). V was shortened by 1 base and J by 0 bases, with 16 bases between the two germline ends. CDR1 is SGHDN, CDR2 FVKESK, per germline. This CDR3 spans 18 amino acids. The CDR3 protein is CASSQGFLQGLAKNIQYF. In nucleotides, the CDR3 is TGTGCCAGCAGCCAAGGTTTCCTACAGGGTCTAGCCAAAAACATTCAGTACTTC.

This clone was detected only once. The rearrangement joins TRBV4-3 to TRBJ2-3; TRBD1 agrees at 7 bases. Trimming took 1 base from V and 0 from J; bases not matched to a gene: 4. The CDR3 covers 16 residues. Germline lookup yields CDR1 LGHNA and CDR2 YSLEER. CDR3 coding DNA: TGCGCCAGCAGCCAAGTAGACAGGGCTAGCACAGATACGCAGTATTTT. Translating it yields CASSQVDRASTDTQYF.

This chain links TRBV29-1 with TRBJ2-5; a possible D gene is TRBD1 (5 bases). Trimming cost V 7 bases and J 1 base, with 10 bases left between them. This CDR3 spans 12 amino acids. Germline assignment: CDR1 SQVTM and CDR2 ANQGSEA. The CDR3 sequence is CSARRGQETQYF. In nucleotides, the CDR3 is TGCAGCGCCCGAAGGGGCCAAGAGACCCAGTACTTC.

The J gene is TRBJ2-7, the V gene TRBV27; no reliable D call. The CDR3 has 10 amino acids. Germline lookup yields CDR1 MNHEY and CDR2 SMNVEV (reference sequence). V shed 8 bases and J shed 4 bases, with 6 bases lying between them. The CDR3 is CASGRYEQYF. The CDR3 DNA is TGTGCCAGCGGAAGGTACGAGCAGTACTTC.

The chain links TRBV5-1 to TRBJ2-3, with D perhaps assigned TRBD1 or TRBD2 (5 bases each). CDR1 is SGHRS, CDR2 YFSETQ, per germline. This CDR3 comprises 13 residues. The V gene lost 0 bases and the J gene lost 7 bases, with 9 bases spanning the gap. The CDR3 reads CASSLGGVYTQYF. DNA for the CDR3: TGCGCCAGCAGCTTGGGAGGGGTGTATACGCAGTATTTT.

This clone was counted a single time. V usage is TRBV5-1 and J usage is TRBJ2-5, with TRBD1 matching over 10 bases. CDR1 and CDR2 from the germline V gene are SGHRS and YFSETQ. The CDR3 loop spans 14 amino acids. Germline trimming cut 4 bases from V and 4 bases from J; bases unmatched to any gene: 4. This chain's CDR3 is CASSEGTGVETQYF. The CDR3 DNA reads TGCGCCAGCAGCGAAGGGACAGGGGTAGAGACCCAGTACTTC.

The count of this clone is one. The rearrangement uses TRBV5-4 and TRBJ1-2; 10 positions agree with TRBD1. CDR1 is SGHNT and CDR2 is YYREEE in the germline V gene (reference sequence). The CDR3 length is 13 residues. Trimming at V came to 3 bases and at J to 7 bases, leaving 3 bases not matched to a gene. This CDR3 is CASSSTGGGGYTF. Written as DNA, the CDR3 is TGTGCCAGCAGCTCGACAGGGGGCGGTGGCTACACCTTC.

CDR3 region: CSVPTSAYTGELFF. CDR3 bases: TGCAGCGTCCCCACTAGCGCCTACACCGGGGAGCTGTTTTTT. The genes are TRBV29-1 and TRBJ2-2; TRBD2 matches 7 bases. CDR1 is SQVTM, CDR2 ANQGSEA, per germline. V lost 6 bases and J lost 3; bases outside the gene matches: 7. The length of the CDR3 is 14 residues.